This passage covers 11 T cell receptor beta chains from one sample sequenced in a study of blood T cell repertoires in COVID-19. Some clones are missing from TCRdb's copy, which holds only in-frame ones; the method was immunoSEQ multiplex PCR. The table shows under 400,000 clones, with 88% occurring only once. The sample comprised peripheral blood. These receptors were collected from a woman aged 25 to 39 with COVID-19, enrolled during active disease.

The rearrangement joins TRBV21-1 to TRBJ2-1; TRBD1, the D gene given by the table, was not confirmed from the DNA. TRBV21-1 is a known pseudogene. CDR3 length: 16 residues. DNA for the CDR3: TGTGCCAGCAGCAAAGTCTGGGGACAGGGGTACAATGAGCAGTTCTTC. Protein product: CASSKVWGQGYNEQFF.

The V gene is TRBV10-3, the J gene TRBJ2-5; D might be TRBD1 (6 bases). Germline V gene sequence: CDR1 ENHRY, CDR2 SYGVKD. With 3 bases removed from V and 3 bases from J, the gap between germline ends came to 17 bases. CDR3 size: 16 residues. CDR3 sequence (DNA): TGTGCCATCAGTGATCCACAGGGCTTGGGAGAAGAGACCCAGTACTTC. Protein: CAISDPQGLGEETQYF.

This clone was detected a few times. V is TRBV19 and J is TRBJ1-2; tentative D call: TRBD1 (5 bases). Trimming shortened V by 4 bases and J by 1 base, and 16 bases separated the two germline ends. Germline V gene sequence: CDR1 LNHDA, CDR2 SQIVND (reference sequence). The CDR3 is 16 amino acids. The CDR3 DNA follows: TGTGCCAGTAGTAGCTTGACAGATATCTATAACTATGGCTACACCTTC. This codes for CASSSLTDIYNYGYTF.

The V gene is TRBV2, the J gene TRBJ2-2; weak D call: TRBD2 (5 bases). Deletions cut 5 bases from V and 5 bases from J, with 6 bases between. Germline CDR1 reads SNHLY; CDR2 reads FYNNEI. This CDR3 region has 12 residues. The CDR3 DNA is TGTGCCAGCAGTCCGGGGACCGGGGAGCTGTTTTTT. It translates to CASSPGTGELFF.

J is TRBJ2-7 and V is TRBV7-2, with D maybe TRBD2 (5 bases). V was pared by 4 bases and J by 5 bases, with 18 bases between. CDR3 length: 15 residues. Per the germline V gene, CDR1 is SGHTA and CDR2 is FQGNSA. CDR3 DNA sequence: TGTGCCAGCAGCTCACCGGGATATGGGATAAACGAGCAGTACTTC. Its protein product is CASSSPGYGINEQYF.

The chain recombines TRBV3-1 (or the pseudogene TRBV3-2) with TRBJ2-3; no clear D gene. Between the trimmed V and J ends, which lost 1 base and 11 bases, there was a span of 13 bases. Per germline, CDR1 LGHDT and CDR2 YNNKEL (reference sequence). The CDR3 is 13 amino acids. The CDR3 is CASSQGLSLGQYF. DNA of the CDR3: TGTGCCAGCAGCCAAGGTTTAAGCCTAGGGCAGTATTTT.

V usage is TRBV19 and J usage is TRBJ1-1; D unclear. Germline V gene data show CDR1 as LNHDA and CDR2 as SQIVND (reference sequence). V lost 5 bases, J lost 1 base, and 8 bases lay in between. This CDR3 contains 13 residues. The CDR3 DNA reads TGTGCCAGTAGTCCCCTCAGGAACACTGAAGCTTTCTTT. Its protein is CASSPLRNTEAFF.

Ten or more counts support this clone. Mismatch with germline at one junction end may stem from a read error. The chain links TRBV7-2 to TRBJ2-2; tentatively, D is TRBD2 (5 bases). Per germline, CDR1 SGHTA and CDR2 FQGNSA. The length of the CDR3 is 13 residues. The CDR3 nucleotides are TGTGCCAGCAGCTTAGCCGACAACTTTCGGCGGGTTTTT. It yields the protein CASSLADNFRRVF.

The chain joins TRBV5-1 to TRBJ2-3; D may be TRBD2 (6 bases). Per the germline V gene, CDR1 is SGHRS and CDR2 is YFSETQ. There are 18 residues in the CDR3. V dropped 4 bases and J dropped 1 base, with 22 bases sitting between them. In DNA form, the CDR3 reads TGCGCCAGCAGCCTGTACATTAACGGGGGACGTGGCACAGATACGCAGTATTTT. Translation: CASSLYINGGRGTDTQYF.

The chain employs TRBV28 and TRBJ2-5, with no clear D. V lost 1 base and J 7 bases, leaving 10 bases between the germline ends. This CDR3 has 13 residues. Germline lookup yields CDR1 MDHEN and CDR2 SYDVKM. The CDR3 DNA reads TGTGCCAGCAGTTTATTATCCGGTGGGACCCAGTACTTC. Amino acids: CASSLLSGGTQYF.

This clone was detected once. CDR3 coding DNA: TGCAGCGTTGAAGAGCTGGGGCCCGGGCCCTCTACGGGCAATGAGCAGTTCTTC. Translation gives CSVEELGPGPSTGNEQFF. The rearrangement links TRBV29-1 to TRBJ2-1; D possibly corresponds to TRBD1 (5 bases). Trimming removed 0 bases from V and 6 bases from J, with 24 bases in between. The length of the CDR3 is 18 residues. Germline values: CDR1 SQVTM, CDR2 ANQGSEA.